These 18 T cell receptor beta chains were sequenced from one sample in a study of control samples from healthy donors and cancer patients. This table comes from immunoSEQ multiplex PCR, and its TCRdb copy is limited to in-frame clones, with some not included. The sample carries over 60,000 clones, approximately 90% recorded once. The specimen was PBMCs. These receptors originate from a woman aged 60-70 years with head and neck cancer.

This chain connects TRBV7-2 to TRBJ2-7, with D possibly matching TRBD2 (5 bases). CDR1 is SGHTA, CDR2 FQGNSA, per germline. This CDR3 region has 15 residues. V gave up 2 bases and J gave up 3 bases, with 14 bases separating them. CDR3 bases: TGTGCCAGCAGCTTAAGTGGGAACCGGGACTACGAGCAGTACTTC. It codes for CASSLSGNRDYEQYF. Drawing the rest from reference TRBV7-2 and TRBJ2-7, the complete variable domain is GAGVSQSPSNKVTEKGKDVELRCDPISGHTALYWYRQSLGQGLEFLIYFQGNSAPDKSGLPSDRFSAERTGGSVSTLTIQRTQQEDSAVYLCASSLSGNRDYEQYFGPGTRLTVT.

The chain couples TRBV30 to TRBJ1-1; 9 bases are a match to TRBD1. The CDR3 contains 13 residues. The trim removed 6 bases at V and 3 bases at J, leaving 5 bases unmatched. CDR1 is GTSNPN and CDR2 is SVGIG in the germline V gene (reference sequence). For the CDR3, the DNA is TGTGCCTGTACTGGACAGGGGTACACTGAAGCTTTCTTT. Translated: CACTGQGYTEAFF.

This clone was seen only a few times. Other DNA sequences of this sample code for an identical CDR3. The CDR3 nucleotides read TGCAGCGGCTCGCGGGGCCTCACCGGGGAGCTGTTTTTT. Amino acids: CSGSRGLTGELFF. The chain carries TRBV29-1 and TRBJ2-2, with D maybe TRBD2 (6 bases). Germline V lookup: CDR1 SQVTM, CDR2 ANQGSEA. The CDR3 sequence is 13 residues long. Trimming cost V 7 bases and J 4 bases, with 13 bases left between them.

The chain has TRBV24-1 and TRBJ2-7, with 7 bases fitting TRBD1. The V gene end was trimmed by 3 bases and the J gene end by 2 bases; junction bases not matched to a gene: 6. CDR3 length: 15 residues. The germline V gene encodes CDR1 KGHDR and CDR2 SFDVKD. CDR3 sequence reads: CATSDPRDSTYEQYF. CDR3 DNA: TGTGCCACCAGTGATCCACGGGACAGCACCTACGAGCAGTACTTC.

J is TRBJ1-1 and V is TRBV5-1, with 11 positions matching TRBD1. J gave up 0 bases and V 3 bases, and 4 bases lay outside the gene matches. The CDR3 is made up of 16 amino acids. Germline CDR1 and CDR2: SGHRS and YFSETQ. The DNA of the CDR3 is TGCGCCAGCAGCTCAGGACAGGGGGCCCTGAACACTGAAGCTTTCTTT. This codes for CASSSGQGALNTEAFF.

The V call is TRBV27, the J call TRBJ2-5, with 12 bases matching TRBD2. V was clipped by 7 bases and J by 7 bases; unmatched bases: 13. Germline assignment: CDR1 MNHEY and CDR2 SMNVEV (reference sequence). This CDR3 comprises 16 residues. CDR3 DNA: TGTGCCAGCAAGACTAGCGGGAGTCGGTTTGATGGGACCCAGTACTTC. Translating gives CASKTSGSRFDGTQYF.

The chain couples TRBV7-9 to TRBJ1-4; TRBD1 is a possible D gene (5 bases). V was trimmed by 3 bases and J by 7 bases, leaving 12 bases between them. Germline values: CDR1 SEHNR, CDR2 FQNEAQ (reference sequence). This CDR3 comprises 14 residues. The CDR3 DNA reads as TGTGCCAGCAGCTTCGACGGGGGAGGTGAAAAACTGTTTTTT. Amino acid sequence: CASSFDGGGEKLFF.

The V and J genes are TRBV5-4 and TRBJ1-4, with 8 bases matching TRBD1. From germline, CDR1 is SGHNT and CDR2 YYREEE (reference sequence). CDR3 size: 14 residues. Unmatched junction bases numbered 6, after V lost 4 bases and J lost 7 bases. The CDR3 reads CASSVSGTGEKLFF. As DNA, the CDR3 is TGTGCCAGCAGCGTATCCGGGACAGGTGAAAAACTGTTTTTT.

The gene calls are TRBV5-6 and TRBJ1-3; D perhaps matches TRBD1 (5 bases). Germline V CDR1 and CDR2: SGHDT, YYEEEE. The CDR3 length is 15 residues. The ends were cut back, 2 bases at V and 0 bases at J, with 9 bases in the middle. The CDR3 sequence: CASSFGASSGNTIYF. In nucleotides, the CDR3 is TGTGCCAGCAGCTTCGGGGCGAGCTCTGGAAACACCATATATTTT. Looking up the rest from reference TRBV5-6 and TRBJ1-3 gives the full variable domain: DAGVTQSPTHLIKTRGQQVTLRCSPKSGHDTVSWYQQALGQGPQFIFQYYEEEERQRGNFPDRFSGHQFPNYSSELNVNALLLGDSALYLCASSFGASSGNTIYFGEGSWLTVV.

The chain joins TRBV5-4 to TRBJ2-5, with 8 bases that match TRBD2. CDR1 and CDR2 from the germline V gene are SGHNT and YYREEE (reference sequence). The ends lost 0 bases at V and 5 bases at J; junction bases unmatched: 6. This CDR3 has 15 residues. CDR3 in amino acids: CASSLAYREGETQYF. CDR3 in DNA: TGTGCCAGCAGCTTGGCCTACCGGGAGGGGGAGACCCAGTACTTC.

This clone was recorded a few times. This rearrangement joins TRBV30 to TRBJ2-7, with D perhaps TRBD1 or TRBD2 (5 bases each). Trimming shortened V by 2 bases and J by 7 bases, and 9 bases separated the two germline ends. This CDR3 has 11 residues. CDR1 and CDR2 (germline): GTSNPN, SVGIG (reference sequence). The CDR3 nucleotides are TGTGCCTGGAGTCTAGAGGGGGAGCAGTACTTC. This gives the protein CAWSLEGEQYF.

The gene calls are TRBV9 and TRBJ1-4; D ambiguous. The V gene lost 0 bases and the J gene lost 11 bases, with 14 bases spanning the gap. In germline, CDR1 is SGDLS, CDR2 YYNGEE. This CDR3 has 14 amino acids. Here the CDR3 DNA reads TGTGCCAGCAGCGTAGGGGCCGGCGTGGACAAACTGTTTTTT. Protein: CASSVGAGVDKLFF.

V and J are TRBV18 and TRBJ2-7; D possibly corresponds to TRBD2 (5 bases). V lost 5 bases to trimming and J lost 2 bases, with 13 bases between them. Germline V gives CDR1 KGHSH, CDR2 LQKENI. The CDR3 sequence is 14 residues long. CDR3 amino acids: CASSASGVPYEQYF. The CDR3 DNA reads as TGTGCCAGCTCAGCGAGCGGAGTTCCCTACGAGCAGTACTTC.

This chain joins TRBV5-4 and TRBJ1-2; D gene uncertain. The CDR3 sequence is 16 residues long. Germline assignment: CDR1 SGHNT and CDR2 YYREEE (reference sequence). V lost 0 bases, J lost 2 bases, and 14 bases lay in between. The CDR3 reads CASSLGGRALNYGYTF. The CDR3 DNA reads as TGTGCCAGCAGCTTGGGCGGGCGAGCTTTAAACTATGGCTACACCTTC. The full variable domain, with the rest looked up from reference TRBV5-4 and TRBJ1-2, is ETGVTQSPTHLIKTRGQQVTLRCSSQSGHNTVSWYQQALGQGPQFIFQYYREEENGRGNFPPRFSGLQFPNYSSELNVNALELDDSALYLCASSLGGRALNYGYTFGSGTRLTVV.

The chain has TRBV19 and TRBJ2-3; possibly TRBD1 for D (5 bases). The CDR3 extends over 16 amino acids. V was clipped by 5 bases and J by 4 bases, with 19 bases between them. The germline V gene has CDR1 LNHDA and CDR2 SQIVND (reference sequence). Here the CDR3 reads CASSARLQVGPDTQYF. The CDR3 region has the DNA TGTGCCAGTAGTGCCCGGCTTCAGGTGGGGCCAGATACGCAGTATTTT.

As DNA, the CDR3 is TGTGCCAGCGATTATACAGGGGAGACCCAGTACTTC. It encodes CASDYTGETQYF. The chain is built from TRBV2 and TRBJ2-5; D possibly corresponds to TRBD1 (6 bases). Germline V gene lookup returns CDR1 SNHLY and CDR2 FYNNEI. The CDR3 covers 12 residues. V lost 8 bases and J 5 bases, leaving 12 bases between the germline ends.

The chain links TRBV6-5 to TRBJ2-7; 7 nucleotides align to TRBD1. Per the germline V gene, CDR1 is MNHEY and CDR2 is SVGAGI. The CDR3 extends over 14 amino acids. The V gene end was trimmed by 6 bases and the J gene end by 5 bases; junction bases not matched to a gene: 10. The CDR3 loop is CASRYRQGLDEQYF. The CDR3 coding sequence is TGTGCCAGCAGATACCGACAGGGTCTTGACGAGCAGTACTTC.

This sequence joins TRBV11-2 and TRBJ2-5; TRBD2 aligns across 8 bases. Germline loops: CDR1 SGHAT, CDR2 FQNNGV. Trimming removed 0 bases from V and 7 bases from J; junction bases left unmatched: 7. This CDR3 region has 15 residues. The CDR3 sequence is CASSLDGPGRGTQYF. The CDR3 bases are TGTGCCAGCAGCTTAGATGGCCCCGGGAGGGGGACCCAGTACTTC.